This is a list of T cell receptor beta chains from one sample in a study of cytomegalovirus exposure and HLA in healthy donors. Assay: immunoSEQ multiplex PCR; the TCRdb copy retains only in-frame clones and omits some. The data contain 150,000 to 200,000 clones, around 77% of them singletons. Sequencing input: PBMCs. These receptors came from a man aged 55 to 70 in good health and CMV-seronegative. The CDR3 runs from the conserved cysteine through the conserved F or W. The D gene is left open where the match is weak. Part of the rows lack a size; the others show once, few, many or a class for expanded clones.

-,TRBV7-9,once,TRBJ2-5,TGTGCCAGCAGCTTATCGGGTATGGAGACCCAGTACTTC,CASSLSGMETQYF
-,TRBV21-1,few,TRBJ2-3,TGTGCCAGCAGCAAATTTTCGAGGGAACGGGAGAGCACAGATACGCAGTATTTT,CASSKFSRERESTDTQYF
-,TRBV11-2,-,TRBJ2-3,TGTGCCAGCAGGCGACAAGGGGGGGCAAGCACAGATACGCAGTATTTT,CASRRQGGASTDTQYF
TRBD1,TRBV5-1,-,TRBJ2-3,TGCGCCAGCAGCTTGGGAGGGGGCTTTAGAGATACGCAGTATTTT,CASSLGGGFRDTQYF
-,TRBV6-5,once,TRBJ1-3,TGTGCCAGCACCAGGGGAGCGGGAAACACCATATATTTT,CASTRGAGNTIYF
-,TRBV7-6,once,TRBJ1-1,TGTGCCAGCAGCCGTACAGTGAACACTGAAGCTTTCTTT,CASSRTVNTEAFF
TRBD2,TRBV5-1,-,TRBJ2-1,TGCGCCAGCAGCTTGGGGAGCGGGGGGGCAAATGAGCAGTTCTTC,CASSLGSGGANEQFF
-,TRBV5-1,-,TRBJ2-7,TGCGCCAGCTCTGGGGGGAACCTCTACGAGCAGCACTTC,CASSGGNLYEQHF
TRBD1,TRBV2,-,TRBJ2-3,TGTGCCAGCAGCGAGGGACAGAGACCCACAGATACGCAGTATTTT,CASSEGQRPTDTQYF
TRBD1,TRBV7-8,-,TRBJ1-2,TGTGCCAGCAGCTTATCCGGGACAGGGAACTATGGCTACACCTTC,CASSLSGTGNYGYTF
-,TRBV18,-,TRBJ1-1,TGTGCCAGCTCACCCGGAGAGGGAACTGAAGCTTTCTTT,CASSPGEGTEAFF
-,TRBV6-5,-,TRBJ1-5,TGTGCCAGCATGCTACAGCAGCCCCAGCATTTT,CASMLQQPQHF
TRBD2,TRBV15,-,TRBJ2-7,TGTGCCACCAGCAGAGATCCTCCAGGACTAGCGGGAGGAAGCGAGCAGTACTTC,CATSRDPPGLAGGSEQYF
TRBD1,TRBV6-6,-,TRBJ1-6,TGTGCCAGCAGCCCTCGGACAGGGGAGGGTTCACCCCTCCACTTT,CASSPRTGEGSPLHF
TRBD1,TRBV11-2,-,TRBJ2-3,TGTGCCAGCAGCTTAGACAGGGGGAGCACAGATACGCAGTATTTT,CASSLDRGSTDTQYF
TRBD1,TRBV27,-,TRBJ1-2,TGTGCCAGCAGTACAGGGGGCTATGGCTACACCTTC,CASSTGGYGYTF
TRBD1,TRBV19,-,TRBJ2-3,TGTGCCAGTAGTCCCGGGACAGGGGGTCGGTTGGTGCAGTATTTT,CASSPGTGGRLVQYF
-,TRBV5-5,-,TRBJ2-7,TGTGCCAGCAGCTACACAGGGTCCTCCTACGAGCAGTACTTC,CASSYTGSSYEQYF
-,TRBV5-4,-,TRBJ2-1,TGTGCCAGCAGCTTGGGTAAGAGCTCCTACAATGAGCAGTTCTTC,CASSLGKSSYNEQFF
-,TRBV18,-,TRBJ1-1,TGTGCCAGCTCACCAGGGGCTGACCCCACTGAAGCTTTCTTT,CASSPGADPTEAFF
-,TRBV14,few,TRBJ1-2,TGTGCCAGCAGCCCGAGGGAGCGGAAAGGAAGCTATGGCTACACCTTC,CASSPRERKGSYGYTF
TRBD2,TRBV30,-,TRBJ2-5,TGTGCCTGGAGTGAGGGACTAGCGGGAGGTGAGACCCAGTACTTC,CAWSEGLAGGETQYF
TRBD1,TRBV5-8,-,TRBJ2-7,TGTGCCAGCAGCCCGCGGACAGGTTCCTACGAGCAGTACTTC,CASSPRTGSYEQYF
-,TRBV6-1,few,TRBJ1-2,TGTGCCAGCAGTGAATTCCCAGTTGGCAACTATGGCTACACCTTC,CASSEFPVGNYGYTF
TRBD1,TRBV2,few,TRBJ1-2,TGTGCCAGCAGCGCCCGGGGACAGGGGGATGGCTACACCTTC,CASSARGQGDGYTF
TRBD2,TRBV29-1,-,TRBJ2-3,TGCAGCGTTGATAGCGGGACCACAGATACGCAGTATTTT,CSVDSGTTDTQYF
-,TRBV6-1,-,TRBJ2-5,TGTGCCAGCAAACTAGGAGGAGGAGAGACCCAGTACTTC,CASKLGGGETQYF
-,TRBV4-1,-,TRBJ2-2,TGCGCCAGCAGCCCACGGTCCGAACTCACCGGGGAGCTGTTTTTT,CASSPRSELTGELFF
-,TRBV6-5,-,TRBJ2-3,TGTGCCAGCAGTTACTCTATGTCAGATACGCAGTATTTT,CASSYSMSDTQYF
TRBD1,TRBV19,-,TRBJ2-3,TGTGCCAGTAGTAAGTCGGGACAGGGATTGGTGGATACGCAGTATTTT,CASSKSGQGLVDTQYF
-,TRBV6-1,-,TRBJ1-1,TGTGCCAGCAGTGAATCGGGGGGTGCAACTGAAGCTTTCTTT,CASSESGGATEAFF
TRBD2,TRBV5-6,once,TRBJ2-3,TGTGCCAGCAGCTTCGGGACTAGCGGGGGCGGCACAGATACGCAGTATTTT,CASSFGTSGGGTDTQYF
TRBD1,TRBV18,-,TRBJ2-6,TGTGCCAGCTCACCACTCCCCCCGACAGGGAATGGGGCCAACGTCCTGACTTTC,CASSPLPPTGNGANVLTF
-,TRBV5-3,-,TRBJ2-1,TGTGCCAGAAGCTTGGCGGCGGGAATGTTCGATGAGCAGTTCTTC,CARSLAAGMFDEQFF
-,TRBV5-1,-,TRBJ1-4,TGCGCCAGCAGCTACCTGATGGCAGGCCAAACTAATGAAAAACTGTTTTTT,CASSYLMAGQTNEKLFF
-,TRBV4-3,once,TRBJ1-5,TGCGCCAGCAGCCAAGCCCCAGGGCAGCCCCAGCATTTT,CASSQAPGQPQHF
-,TRBV29-1,-,TRBJ2-3,TGCAGCGTTGCCGCAGATACGCAGTATTTT,CSVAADTQYF
-,TRBV6-5,few,TRBJ1-1,TGTGCCAGCAGAATGACACGGCTGAACACTGAAGCTTTCTTT,CASRMTRLNTEAFF
-,TRBV5-4,-,TRBJ2-7,TGTGCCAGCAGCTTGACAGGTACCCCCTACGAGCAGTACTTC,CASSLTGTPYEQYF
TRBD2,TRBV7-8,once,TRBJ2-3,TGTGCCAGCAGCTTAGCGGGGCGGGGGGACCGCACAGATACGCAGTATTTT,CASSLAGRGDRTDTQYF
TRBD1,TRBV7-2,-,TRBJ2-7,TGTGCCAGTGGGACAGGGATCTACGAGCAGTACTTC,CASGTGIYEQYF
-,TRBV19,-,TRBJ2-1,TGTGCCAGTAGTATAGGCAGGCGCAATGAGCAGTTCTTC,CASSIGRRNEQFF